This T cell receptor (beta chain) stems from a study of blood T cell repertoires in COVID-19 (dated by TCRdb to between 2020 and 2021). Regarding the research as a whole: Samples from collaborators originated in the United States, Italy and Spain and spanned both the acute and convalescent phases of COVID-19. Subjects who had been exposed to COVID-19, were actively infected with it, or had recovered from it provided the deeply sampled blood TCRbeta repertoires that made up the dataset. The sample metadata nearly always contained a de-identified subject ID, COVID-19 status, age in years and sex. Where available, HLA class I and class II types were taken from metadata supplied by the sample provider and were not determined by assay-based typing. Samples were obtained from the ongoing ImmuneRACE study (first 160 participants) and from some 1,300 subjects provided by 6 global collaborators. The prospective study material was composed of cDNA or gDNA derived from T cells, B-cell-depleted T cells, or PBMCs. The repertoires were made available in a free public database intended to serve as a resource for research on the immune response to SARS-CoV-2. Overall results and qualifications from the work: The amount of clinical and demographic metadata varied by source and participant and was provided uncurated.

TCRbeta CDR3 regions were amplified from genomic DNA using the immunoSEQ Assay, a bias-controlled multiplex PCR. In the original analysis: Nucleated cell counts per sample were estimated from amplification of reference gene primers within the assay. To quantify the absolute abundance of each unique TCRbeta CDR3 rearrangement, sequence reads were collapsed and filtered. For each sample, productive Simpson clonality was calculated as the square root of Simpson's diversity index over productive rearrangements. As stored in TCRdb, this immuneACCESS dataset retains in-frame rearrangements with V and J assigned. A fraction of the clones does not appear; measured against another copy, unresolved V genes explain less than half of the discrepancy, and the remainder lacks a known reason. For V, J and clone size, that table is used; D and trimming come from the DNA. The sample records 200,000 to 250,000 clones, about 84% of which are singletons. The ten largest make up about 1.8% of the sample.

The CDR3 covers 14 residues, taking in both the cysteine and the phenylalanine. Only the CDR3 DNA is retained, 42 bases long and in frame from the first base. For this chain, trimming is 6 bases at the V end and 11 bases at the J end, and the number of junction bases without a gene match is 7. CDR1 and CDR2 (MNHEY, SMNVEV) derive from the germline V gene (reference sequence). A note on this clone: The antigen it recognizes is unknown. Per-base qualities were not stored, and no clone one base away is much larger.

In the prospective study, participants were roughly 18 to 100 years old, resided in about two dozen geographic areas of the United States, and were enrolled through a virtual design. To assign participants to cohorts, the prospective study relied on clinical history that participants themselves reported in a screening survey and a study questionnaire. Recovered participants in ImmuneRACE Cohort 3 were defined as having two consecutive negative NP/OP PCR tests, clearance from a healthcare professional, or resolution of symptoms. Each participant in the prospective study had whole blood, serum and a nasopharyngeal or oropharyngeal swab collected by mobile phlebotomists. Prospective study participants could optionally give additional blood draws and questionnaires over an approximately two-month period. Prospective study blood samples were shipped either frozen or at room temperature before DNA extraction.

The rearranged segments are TRBV27 and TRBJ1-6, and 10 junction bases match TRBD1. The sequence derives from a man aged 60 to 69 who had recovered from COVID-19. Sequences were obtained from PBMCs or T cells enriched from blood (not recorded which). The encoded CDR3 is CASRRQGAKAPLHF. The nucleotide sequence reads as follows: TGTGCCAGCAGGAGACAGGGGGCGAAGGCACCCCTCCACTTT.